This TCR beta chain emerged from a study of response to subunit inactivated influenza vaccine. The germline V gene has CDR1 SGHRS and CDR2 YFSETQ. V lost 4 bases, J lost 1 base, and 10 bases stayed unmatched. The length of the CDR3 is 16 residues. TCRdb passed the RT-PCR reads through MiXCR, listing each CDR3 protein once. The sample has about 540,000 distinct CDR3 sequences, approximately 24% seen once. Another study also made use of these data, one on T cells expressing NK-cell markers. That work adds: Scientists made TCR beta cDNA using 5'RACE template switching with UMIs. It was from sorted CD3+CD56+NKG2C+, CD3+CD56+NKG2C- and CD3+CD56-NKG2C+ T cells that TCR beta repertoires came. Dominant NKG2C+ clonotypes in six donors made up roughly 1.0-7.5% of CD8+ T cells. Several of the donors also had these clonotypes leading their CD3+CD56-NKG2C+ fraction. Questions lingered over whether expanded NKG2C+ T cell clones were HCMV-specific.

The sequencing used CD4+ T cells sorted from PBMCs, collected approximately 12 days after vaccination. The chain uses TRBV5-1 and TRBJ2-5; 7 positions agree with TRBD2. This TCR derives from a man aged 50 or older who received an inactivated influenza vaccine. Here the CDR3 reads CASSEGGGSLQETQYF. The CDR3, as DNA: TGCGCCAGCAGCGAAGGAGGCGGGAGCCTCCAAGAGACCCAGTACTTC.